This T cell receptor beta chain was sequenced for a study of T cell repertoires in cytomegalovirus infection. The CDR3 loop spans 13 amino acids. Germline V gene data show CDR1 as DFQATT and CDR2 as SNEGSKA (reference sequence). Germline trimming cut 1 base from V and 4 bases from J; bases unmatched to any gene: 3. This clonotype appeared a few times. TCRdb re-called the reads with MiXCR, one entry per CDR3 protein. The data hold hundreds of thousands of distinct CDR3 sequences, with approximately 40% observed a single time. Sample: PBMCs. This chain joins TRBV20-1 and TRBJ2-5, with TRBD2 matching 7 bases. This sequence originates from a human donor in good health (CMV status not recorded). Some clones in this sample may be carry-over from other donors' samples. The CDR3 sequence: CSARGVAGETQYF. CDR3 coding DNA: TGCAGTGCTAGAGGAGTAGCGGGAGAGACCCAGTACTTC.